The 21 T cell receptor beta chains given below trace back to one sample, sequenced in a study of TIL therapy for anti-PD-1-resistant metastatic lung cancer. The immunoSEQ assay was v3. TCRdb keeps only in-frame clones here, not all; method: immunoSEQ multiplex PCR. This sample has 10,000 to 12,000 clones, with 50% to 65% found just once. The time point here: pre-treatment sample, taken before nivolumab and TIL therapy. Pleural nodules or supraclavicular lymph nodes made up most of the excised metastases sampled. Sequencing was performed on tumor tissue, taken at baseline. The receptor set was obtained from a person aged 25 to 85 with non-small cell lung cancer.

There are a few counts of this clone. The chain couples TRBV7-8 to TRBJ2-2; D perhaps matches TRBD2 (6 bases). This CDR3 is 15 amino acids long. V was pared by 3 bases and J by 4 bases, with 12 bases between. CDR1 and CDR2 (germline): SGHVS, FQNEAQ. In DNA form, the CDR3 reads TGTGCCAGCAGCTTTTACTTAGCGGCCACCGGGGAGCTGTTTTTT. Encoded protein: CASSFYLAATGELFF.

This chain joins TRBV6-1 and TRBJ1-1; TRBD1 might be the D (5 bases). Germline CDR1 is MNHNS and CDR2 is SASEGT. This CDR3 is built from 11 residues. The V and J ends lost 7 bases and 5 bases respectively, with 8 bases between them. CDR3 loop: CASKEGTEAFF. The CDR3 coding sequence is TGTGCCAGCAAAGAGGGGACTGAAGCTTTCTTT.

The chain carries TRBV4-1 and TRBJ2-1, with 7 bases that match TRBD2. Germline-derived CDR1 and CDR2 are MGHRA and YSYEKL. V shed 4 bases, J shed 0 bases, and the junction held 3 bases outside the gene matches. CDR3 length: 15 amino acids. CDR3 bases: TGCGCCAGCAGCCGTACTAGCGACTCCTACAATGAGCAGTTCTTC. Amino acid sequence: CASSRTSDSYNEQFF.

Here the CDR3 DNA reads TGTGCCAGCAGCTTACAGGGAAACAATCAGCCCCAGCATTTT. It specifies CASSLQGNNQPQHF. The chain links TRBV11-3 to TRBJ1-5, with D possibly being TRBD1 (5 bases). Per the germline V gene, CDR1 is SGHNT and CDR2 is YENEEA. Deletions cut 2 bases from V and 3 bases from J, with 8 bases between. The CDR3 covers 14 residues.

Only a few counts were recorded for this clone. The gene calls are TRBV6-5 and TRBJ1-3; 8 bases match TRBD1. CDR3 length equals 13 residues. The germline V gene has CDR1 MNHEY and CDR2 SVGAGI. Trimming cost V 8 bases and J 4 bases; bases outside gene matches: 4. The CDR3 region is CASRTGLGNTIYF. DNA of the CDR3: TGTGCCAGCCGGACAGGGTTAGGAAACACCATATATTTT.

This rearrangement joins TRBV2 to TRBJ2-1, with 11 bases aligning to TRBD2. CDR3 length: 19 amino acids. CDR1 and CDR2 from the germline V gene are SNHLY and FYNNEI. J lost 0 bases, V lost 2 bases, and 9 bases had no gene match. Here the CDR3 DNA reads TGTGCCAGCAGTGAACTATTTCTAGCGGGGGGCAGCTCCTACAATGAGCAGTTCTTC. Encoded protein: CASSELFLAGGSSYNEQFF.

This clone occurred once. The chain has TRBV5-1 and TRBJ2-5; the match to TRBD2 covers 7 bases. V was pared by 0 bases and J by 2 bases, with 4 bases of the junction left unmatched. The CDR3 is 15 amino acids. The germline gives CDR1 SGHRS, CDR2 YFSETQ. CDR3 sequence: CASSLAMGGQETQYF. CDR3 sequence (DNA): TGCGCCAGCAGCTTGGCCATGGGGGGGCAAGAGACCCAGTACTTC.

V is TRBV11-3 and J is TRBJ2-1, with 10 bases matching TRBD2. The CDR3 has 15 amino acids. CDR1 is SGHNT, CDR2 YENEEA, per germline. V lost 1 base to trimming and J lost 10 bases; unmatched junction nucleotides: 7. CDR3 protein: CASSLGLAGVWEQFF. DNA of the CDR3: TGTGCCAGCAGCTTAGGGCTAGCGGGAGTGTGGGAGCAGTTCTTC. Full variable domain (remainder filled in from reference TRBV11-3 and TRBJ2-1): EAGVVQSPRYKIIEKKQPVAFWCNPISGHNTLYWYLQNLGQGPELLIRYENEEAVDDSQLPKDRFSAERLKGVDSTLKIQPAELGDSAVYLCASSLGLAGVWEQFFGPGTRLTVL.

The CDR3 here is CASSYGYGPPAQYF. Written as DNA, the CDR3 is TGTGCCAGCAGTTACGGTTACGGACCACCCGCGCAGTATTTT. This chain connects TRBV6-6 to TRBJ2-3; D is ambiguous. CDR1 MNHNY and CDR2 SVGAGI come from the germline V gene (reference sequence). The CDR3 contains 14 residues. Deletions cut 2 bases from V and 10 bases from J, with 16 bases between.

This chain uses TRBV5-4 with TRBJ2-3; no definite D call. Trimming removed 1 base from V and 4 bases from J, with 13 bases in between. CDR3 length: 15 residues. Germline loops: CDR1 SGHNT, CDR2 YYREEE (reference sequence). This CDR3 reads CASSLRLGPADTQYF. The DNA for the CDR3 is TGTGCCAGCAGCTTGAGGCTAGGGCCCGCAGATACGCAGTATTTT.

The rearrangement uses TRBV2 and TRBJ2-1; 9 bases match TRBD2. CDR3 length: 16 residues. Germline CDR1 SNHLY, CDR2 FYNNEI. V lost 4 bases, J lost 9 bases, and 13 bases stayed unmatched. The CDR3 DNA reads TGTGCCAGCAGTGGCGGCGGGAGGGCGAGTAGTACTGAGCAGTTCTTC. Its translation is CASSGGGRASSTEQFF.

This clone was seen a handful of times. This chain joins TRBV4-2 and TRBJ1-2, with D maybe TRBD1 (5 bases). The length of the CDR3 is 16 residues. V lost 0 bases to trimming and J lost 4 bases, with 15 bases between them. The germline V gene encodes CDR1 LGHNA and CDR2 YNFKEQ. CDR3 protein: CASSQDGTALVYGYTF. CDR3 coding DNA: TGTGCCAGCAGCCAAGACGGGACCGCCTTGGTCTATGGCTACACCTTC.

The CDR3, as DNA: TGTGCCAGCAGCTTAGGGGAGCTCGAGCAGTACTTC. This codes for CASSLGELEQYF. The chain employs TRBV7-9 and TRBJ2-7, with D possibly TRBD2 on 5 matching bases. Per germline, CDR1 SEHNR and CDR2 FQNEAQ (reference sequence). The CDR3 consists of 12 residues. V lost 1 base to trimming and J lost 6 bases, with 7 bases between them.

The CDR3 reads CASSQVLRSTGNTIYF. For the CDR3, the DNA is TGCGCCAGCAGCCAAGTGCTGAGGTCCACTGGAAACACCATATATTTT. The chain recombines TRBV4-1 with TRBJ1-3; D gene unclear. Germline CDR1 reads MGHRA; CDR2 reads YSYEKL. The CDR3 extends over 16 amino acids. With 1 base removed from V and 2 bases from J, the gap between germline ends came to 12 bases.

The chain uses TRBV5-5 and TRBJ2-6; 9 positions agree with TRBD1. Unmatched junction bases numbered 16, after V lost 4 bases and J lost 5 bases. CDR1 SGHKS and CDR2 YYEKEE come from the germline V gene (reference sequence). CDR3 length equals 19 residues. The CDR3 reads CASSPLPGQGMARANVLTF. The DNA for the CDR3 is TGTGCCAGCAGCCCACTTCCGGGACAGGGAATGGCGCGGGCCAACGTCCTGACTTTC.

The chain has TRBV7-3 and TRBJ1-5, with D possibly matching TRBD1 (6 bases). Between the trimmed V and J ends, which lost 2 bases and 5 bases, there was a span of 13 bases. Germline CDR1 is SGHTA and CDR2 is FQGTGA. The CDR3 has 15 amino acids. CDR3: CASSLPTGPHQPQHF. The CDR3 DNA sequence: TGTGCCAGCAGCTTACCCACAGGGCCCCATCAGCCCCAGCATTTT.

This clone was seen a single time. This chain's CDR3 is CASSFVGETQYF. In DNA form, the CDR3 reads TGCGCCAGCAGCTTCGTGGGGGAGACCCAGTACTTC. This chain joins TRBV5-1 and TRBJ2-5; D unresolved. V was shortened by 2 bases and J by 5 bases, with 7 bases between the two germline ends. Germline V gene sequence: CDR1 SGHRS, CDR2 YFSETQ. The CDR3 covers 12 residues.

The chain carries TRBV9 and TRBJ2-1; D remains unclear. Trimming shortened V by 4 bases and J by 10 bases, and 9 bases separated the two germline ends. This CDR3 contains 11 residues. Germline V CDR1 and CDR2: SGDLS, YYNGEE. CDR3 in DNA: TGTGCCAGCAGCCCCCCTCCGGAGCAGTTCTTC. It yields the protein CASSPPPEQFF.

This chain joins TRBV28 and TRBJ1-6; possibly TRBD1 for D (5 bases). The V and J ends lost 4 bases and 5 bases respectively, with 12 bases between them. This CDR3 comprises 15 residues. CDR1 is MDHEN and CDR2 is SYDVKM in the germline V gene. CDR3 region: CASSSRGFDNSPLHF. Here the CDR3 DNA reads TGTGCCAGCAGTTCACGGGGGTTCGATAATTCACCCCTCCACTTT.

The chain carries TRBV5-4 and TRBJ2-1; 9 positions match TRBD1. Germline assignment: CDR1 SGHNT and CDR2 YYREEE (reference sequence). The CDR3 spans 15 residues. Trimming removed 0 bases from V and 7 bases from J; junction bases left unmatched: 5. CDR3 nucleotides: TGTGCCAGCAGCTTGGGGGGGACAGGGAGTAATGAGCAGTTCTTC. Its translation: CASSLGGTGSNEQFF.

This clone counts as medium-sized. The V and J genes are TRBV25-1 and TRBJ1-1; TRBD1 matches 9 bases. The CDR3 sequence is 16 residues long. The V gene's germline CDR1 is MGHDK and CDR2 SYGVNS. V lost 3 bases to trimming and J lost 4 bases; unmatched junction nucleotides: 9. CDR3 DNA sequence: TGTGCCAGCAGTGATCCTTCGGACAGGGGTGCCACTGAAGCTTTCTTT. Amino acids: CASSDPSDRGATEAFF.